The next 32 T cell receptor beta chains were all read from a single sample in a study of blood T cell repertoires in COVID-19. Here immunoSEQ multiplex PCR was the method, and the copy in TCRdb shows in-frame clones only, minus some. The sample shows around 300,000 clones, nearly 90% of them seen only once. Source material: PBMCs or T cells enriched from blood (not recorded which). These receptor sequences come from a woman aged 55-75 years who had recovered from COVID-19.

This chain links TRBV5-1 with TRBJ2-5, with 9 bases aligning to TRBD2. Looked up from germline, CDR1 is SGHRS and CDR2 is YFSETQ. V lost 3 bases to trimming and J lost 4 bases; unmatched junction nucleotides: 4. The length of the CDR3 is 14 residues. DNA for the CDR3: TGCGCCAGCAGCTCCGGGACTAGCACAGAGACCCAGTACTTC. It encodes CASSSGTSTETQYF.

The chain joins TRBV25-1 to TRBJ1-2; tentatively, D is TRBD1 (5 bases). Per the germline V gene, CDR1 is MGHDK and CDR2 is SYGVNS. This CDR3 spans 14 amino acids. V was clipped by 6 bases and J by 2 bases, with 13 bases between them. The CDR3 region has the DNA TGTGCCAGCAGCCCTCGGGGGTCCAACTATGGCTACACCTTC. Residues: CASSPRGSNYGYTF.

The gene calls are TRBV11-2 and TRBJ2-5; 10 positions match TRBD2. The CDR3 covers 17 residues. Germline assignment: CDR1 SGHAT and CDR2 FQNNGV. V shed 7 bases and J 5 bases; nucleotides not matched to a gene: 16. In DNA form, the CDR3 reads TGTGCCAGCATCCTGGGTACTAGCGGGGCCTTATGGGAGACCCAGTACTTC. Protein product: CASILGTSGALWETQYF.

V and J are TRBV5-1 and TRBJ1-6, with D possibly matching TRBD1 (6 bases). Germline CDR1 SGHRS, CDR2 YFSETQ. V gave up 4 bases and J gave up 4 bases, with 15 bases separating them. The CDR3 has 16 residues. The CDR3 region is CASSPDDRPYNSPLHF. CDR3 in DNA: TGCGCCAGCAGCCCGGACGACAGGCCTTATAATTCACCCCTCCACTTT.

The CDR3 coding sequence is TGCGCCAGCAGCCCCTCCCGGGGCTACGAGCAGTACTTC. Translated: CASSPSRGYEQYF. This chain joins TRBV5-1 and TRBJ2-7, with a possible D match to TRBD2 (5 bases). Trimming pared 4 bases from V and 3 bases from J, leaving 11 bases between. This CDR3 region has 13 residues. Germline loops: CDR1 SGHRS, CDR2 YFSETQ.

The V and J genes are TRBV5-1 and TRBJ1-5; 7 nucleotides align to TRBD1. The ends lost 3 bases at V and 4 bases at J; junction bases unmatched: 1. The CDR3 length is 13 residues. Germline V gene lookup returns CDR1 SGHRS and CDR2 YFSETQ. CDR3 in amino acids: CASSSTGNQPQHF. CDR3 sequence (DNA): TGCGCCAGCAGCTCGACAGGGAATCAGCCCCAGCATTTT.

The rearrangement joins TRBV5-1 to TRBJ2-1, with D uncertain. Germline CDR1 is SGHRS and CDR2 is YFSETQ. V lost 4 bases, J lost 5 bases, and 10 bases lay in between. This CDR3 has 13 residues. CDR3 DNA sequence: TGCGCCAGCAGCCCCACACTAAACAATGAGCAGTTCTTC. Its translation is CASSPTLNNEQFF. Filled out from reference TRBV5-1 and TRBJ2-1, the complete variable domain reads KAGVTQTPRYLIKTRGQQVTLSCSPISGHRSVSWYQQTPGQGLQFLFEYFSETQRNKGNFPGRFSGRQFSNSRSEMNVSTLELGDSALYLCASSPTLNNEQFFGPGTRLTVL.

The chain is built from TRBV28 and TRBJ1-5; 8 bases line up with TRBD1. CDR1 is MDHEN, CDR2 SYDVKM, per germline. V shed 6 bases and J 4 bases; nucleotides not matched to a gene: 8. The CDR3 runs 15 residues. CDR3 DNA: TGTGCCAGCAGCCCAGGGGGCGAGGGGAATCAGCCCCAGCATTTT. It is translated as CASSPGGEGNQPQHF.

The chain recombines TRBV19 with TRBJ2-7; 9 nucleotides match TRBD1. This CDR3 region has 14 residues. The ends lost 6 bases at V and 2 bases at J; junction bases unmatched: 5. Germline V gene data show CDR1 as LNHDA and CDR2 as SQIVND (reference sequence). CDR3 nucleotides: TGTGCCAGTAGGACCGGGACAGGGCCCTACGAGCAGTACTTC. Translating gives CASRTGTGPYEQYF. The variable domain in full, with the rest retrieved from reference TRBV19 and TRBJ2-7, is DGGITQSPKYLFRKEGQNVTLSCEQNLNHDAMYWYRQDPGQGLRLIYYSQIVNDFQKGDIAEGYSVSREKKESFPLTVTSAQKNPTAFYLCASRTGTGPYEQYFGPGTRLTVT.

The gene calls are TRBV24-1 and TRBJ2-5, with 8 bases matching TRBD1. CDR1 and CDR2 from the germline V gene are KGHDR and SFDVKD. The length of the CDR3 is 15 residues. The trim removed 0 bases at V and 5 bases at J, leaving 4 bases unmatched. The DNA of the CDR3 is TGTGCCACCAGTGATTTGCAGGGGGCCCGGGAGACCCAGTACTTC. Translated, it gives CATSDLQGARETQYF.

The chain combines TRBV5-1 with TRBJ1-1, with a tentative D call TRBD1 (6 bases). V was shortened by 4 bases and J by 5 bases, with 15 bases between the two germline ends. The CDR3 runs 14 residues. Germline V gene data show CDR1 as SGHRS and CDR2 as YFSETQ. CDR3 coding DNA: TGCGCCAGCAGCGCCGGACAGACAATTACTGAAGCTTTCTTT. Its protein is CASSAGQTITEAFF.

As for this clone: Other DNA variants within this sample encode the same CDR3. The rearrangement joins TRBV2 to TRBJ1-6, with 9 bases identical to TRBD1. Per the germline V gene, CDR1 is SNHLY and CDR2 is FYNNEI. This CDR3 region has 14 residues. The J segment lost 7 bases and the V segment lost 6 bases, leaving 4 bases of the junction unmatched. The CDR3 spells CASSLDRGNSPLHF. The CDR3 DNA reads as TGTGCCAGCAGCCTTGACAGGGGGAATTCACCCCTCCACTTT.

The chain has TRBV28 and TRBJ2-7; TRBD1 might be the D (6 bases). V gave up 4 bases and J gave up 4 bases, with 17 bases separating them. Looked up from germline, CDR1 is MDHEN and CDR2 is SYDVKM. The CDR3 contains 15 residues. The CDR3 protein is CASSSSGTPGYEQYF. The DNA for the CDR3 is TGTGCCAGCAGTTCCTCGGGGACACCTGGGTACGAGCAGTACTTC.

The CDR3 nucleotides read TGTGCCAGCAACCTAGGGGTATACTCCTACAATGAGCAGTTCTTC. It codes for CASNLGVYSYNEQFF. The chain uses TRBV7-9 and TRBJ2-1, with TRBD1 as a possible D gene (5 bases). The CDR3 has 15 amino acids. V was pared by 7 bases and J by 0 bases, with 13 bases between. Germline V CDR1 and CDR2: SEHNR, FQNEAQ (reference sequence). The variable domain in full, with the rest retrieved from reference TRBV7-9 and TRBJ2-1, is DTGVSQNPRHKITKRGQNVTFRCDPISEHNRLYWYRQTLGQGPEFLTYFQNEAQLEKSRLLSDRFSAERPKGSFSTLEIQRTEQGDSAMYLCASNLGVYSYNEQFFGPGTRLTVL.

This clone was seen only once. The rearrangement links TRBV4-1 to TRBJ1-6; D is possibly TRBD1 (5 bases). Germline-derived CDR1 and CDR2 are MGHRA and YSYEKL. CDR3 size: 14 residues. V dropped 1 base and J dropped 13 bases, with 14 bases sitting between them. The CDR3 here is CASSQGADSVPLHF. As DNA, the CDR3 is TGCGCCAGCAGCCAAGGGGCAGACAGTGTGCCCCTCCACTTT.

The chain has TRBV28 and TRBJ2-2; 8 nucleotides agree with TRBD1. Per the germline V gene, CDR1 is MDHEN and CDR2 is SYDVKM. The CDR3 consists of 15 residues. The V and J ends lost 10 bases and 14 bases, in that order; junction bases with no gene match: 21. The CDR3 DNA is TGTGCCACCCTGCCGGCGGACAGGGTGCGTGGTCTCCTGTTTTTT. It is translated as CATLPADRVRGLLFF. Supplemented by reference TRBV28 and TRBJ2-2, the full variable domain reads DVKVTQSSRYLVKRTGEKVFLECVQDMDHENMFWYRQDPGLGLRLIYFSYDVKMKEKGDIPEGYSVSREKKERFSLILESASTNQTSMYLCATLPADRVRGLLFFGEGSRLTVL.

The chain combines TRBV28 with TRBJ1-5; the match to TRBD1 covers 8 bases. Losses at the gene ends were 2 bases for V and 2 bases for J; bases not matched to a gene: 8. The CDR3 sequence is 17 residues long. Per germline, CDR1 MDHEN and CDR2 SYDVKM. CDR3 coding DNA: TGTGCCAGCAGTTTACCACTACAGGGGGAGGGCAATCAGCCCCAGCATTTT. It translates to CASSLPLQGEGNQPQHF.

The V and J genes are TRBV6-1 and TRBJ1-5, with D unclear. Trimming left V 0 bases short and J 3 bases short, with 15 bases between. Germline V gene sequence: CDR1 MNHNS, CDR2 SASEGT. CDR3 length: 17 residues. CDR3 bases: TGTGCCAGCAGTGAAGCGCACGAGGGTACATACAATCAGCCCCAGCATTTT. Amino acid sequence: CASSEAHEGTYNQPQHF.

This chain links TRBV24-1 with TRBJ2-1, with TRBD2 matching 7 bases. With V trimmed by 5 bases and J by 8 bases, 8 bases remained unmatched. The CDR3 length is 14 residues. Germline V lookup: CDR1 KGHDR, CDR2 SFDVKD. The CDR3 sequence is CATSAQREIDEQFF. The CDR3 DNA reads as TGTGCCACCAGTGCCCAGCGGGAAATCGATGAGCAGTTCTTC.

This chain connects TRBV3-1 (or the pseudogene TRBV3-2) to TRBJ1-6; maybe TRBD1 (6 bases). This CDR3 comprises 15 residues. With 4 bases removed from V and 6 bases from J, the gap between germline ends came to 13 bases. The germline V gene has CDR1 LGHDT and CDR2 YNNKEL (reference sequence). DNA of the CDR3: TGTGCCAGCAGCCGGGGGGGGCAGGGTAATTCACCCCTCCACTTT. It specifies CASSRGGQGNSPLHF.

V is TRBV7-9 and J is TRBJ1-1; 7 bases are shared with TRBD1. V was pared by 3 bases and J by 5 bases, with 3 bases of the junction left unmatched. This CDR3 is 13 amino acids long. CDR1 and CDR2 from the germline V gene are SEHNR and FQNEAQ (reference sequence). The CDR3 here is CASSLTGRTEAFF. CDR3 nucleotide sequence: TGTGCCAGCAGCTTGACAGGGAGGACTGAAGCTTTCTTT. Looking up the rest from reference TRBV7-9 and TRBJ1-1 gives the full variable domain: DTGVSQNPRHKITKRGQNVTFRCDPISEHNRLYWYRQTLGQGPEFLTYFQNEAQLEKSRLLSDRFSAERPKGSFSTLEIQRTEQGDSAMYLCASSLTGRTEAFFGQGTRLTVV.

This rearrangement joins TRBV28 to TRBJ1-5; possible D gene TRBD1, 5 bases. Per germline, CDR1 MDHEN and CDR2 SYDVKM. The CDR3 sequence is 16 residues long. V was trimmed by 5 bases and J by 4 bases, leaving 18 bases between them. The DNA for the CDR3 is TGTGCCAGCAGTCCGGGCGGGGGGGGACGGAATCAGCCCCAGCATTTT. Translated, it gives CASSPGGGGRNQPQHF.

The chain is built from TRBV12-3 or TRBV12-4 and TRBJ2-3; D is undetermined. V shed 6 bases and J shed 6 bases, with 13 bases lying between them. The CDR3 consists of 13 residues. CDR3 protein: CASSLDLADTQYF. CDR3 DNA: TGTGCCAGCAGCCTAGACTTAGCCGATACGCAGTATTTT.

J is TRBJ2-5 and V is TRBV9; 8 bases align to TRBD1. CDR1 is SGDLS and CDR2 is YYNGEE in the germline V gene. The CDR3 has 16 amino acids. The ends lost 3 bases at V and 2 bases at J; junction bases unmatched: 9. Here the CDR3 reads CASSENRDRPQETQYF. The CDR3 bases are TGTGCCAGCAGCGAAAACAGGGACAGGCCGCAAGAGACCCAGTACTTC.

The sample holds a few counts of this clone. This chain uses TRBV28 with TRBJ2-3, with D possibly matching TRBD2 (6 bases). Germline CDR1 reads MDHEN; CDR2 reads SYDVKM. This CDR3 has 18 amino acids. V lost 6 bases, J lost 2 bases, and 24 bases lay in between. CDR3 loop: CASRPLEGANRYTDTQYF. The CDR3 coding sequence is TGTGCCAGCAGGCCCCTGGAGGGAGCGAATCGATACACAGATACGCAGTATTTT.

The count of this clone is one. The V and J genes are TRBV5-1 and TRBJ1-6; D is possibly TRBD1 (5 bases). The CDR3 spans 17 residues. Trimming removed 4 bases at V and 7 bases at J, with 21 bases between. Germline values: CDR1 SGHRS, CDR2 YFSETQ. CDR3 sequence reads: CASSGRGLGVSNSPLHF. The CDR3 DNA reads TGCGCCAGCAGCGGGAGGGGTTTGGGGGTTTCGAATTCACCCCTCCACTTT.

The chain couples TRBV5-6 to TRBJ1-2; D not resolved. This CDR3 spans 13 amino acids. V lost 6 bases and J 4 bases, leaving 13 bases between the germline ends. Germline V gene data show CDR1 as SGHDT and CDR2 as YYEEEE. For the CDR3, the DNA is TGTGCCAGCACCTTTCCGGCGGGCTATGGCTACACCTTC. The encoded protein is CASTFPAGYGYTF.

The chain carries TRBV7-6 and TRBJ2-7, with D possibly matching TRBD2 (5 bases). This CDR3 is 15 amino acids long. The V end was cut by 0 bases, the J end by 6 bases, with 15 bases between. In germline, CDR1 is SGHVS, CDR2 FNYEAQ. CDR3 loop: CASSLAGRESGEQYF. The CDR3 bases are TGTGCCAGCAGCTTAGCGGGTCGGGAATCGGGCGAGCAGTACTTC.

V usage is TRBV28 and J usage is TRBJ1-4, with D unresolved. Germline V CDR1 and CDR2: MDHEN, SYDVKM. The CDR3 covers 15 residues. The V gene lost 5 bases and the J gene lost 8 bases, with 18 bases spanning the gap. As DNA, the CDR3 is TGTGCCAGCAGTATCCCGACCCCCGCCGGGGAAAAACTGTTTTTT. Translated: CASSIPTPAGEKLFF.

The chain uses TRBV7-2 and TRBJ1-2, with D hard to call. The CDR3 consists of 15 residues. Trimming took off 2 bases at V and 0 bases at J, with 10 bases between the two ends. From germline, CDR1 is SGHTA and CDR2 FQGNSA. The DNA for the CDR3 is TGTGCCAGCAGCTTATGGGCAGGAACTAACTATGGCTACACCTTC. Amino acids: CASSLWAGTNYGYTF.

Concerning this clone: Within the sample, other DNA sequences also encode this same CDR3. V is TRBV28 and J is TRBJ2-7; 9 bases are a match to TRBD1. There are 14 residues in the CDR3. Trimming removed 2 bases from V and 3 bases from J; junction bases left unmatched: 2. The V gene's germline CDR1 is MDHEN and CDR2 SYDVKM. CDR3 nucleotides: TGTGCCAGCAGTTTAGGGACAGGGAGCTACGAGCAGTACTTC. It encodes CASSLGTGSYEQYF.

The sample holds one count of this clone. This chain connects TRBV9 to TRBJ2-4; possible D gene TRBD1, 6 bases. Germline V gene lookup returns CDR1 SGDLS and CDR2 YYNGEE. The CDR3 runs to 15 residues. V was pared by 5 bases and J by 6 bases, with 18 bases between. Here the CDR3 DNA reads TGTGCCAGCAGGACCGCAGGGGATTCCAGAAACATTCAGTACTTC. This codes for CASRTAGDSRNIQYF.